The 18 T cell receptor beta chains reported below all come from one sample, sequenced in a study of T cells after yellow fever vaccination. Via MiXCR, TCRdb re-called the 5' RACE reads, giving one row per CDR3 protein. The sample yields roughly 350,000 distinct CDR3 sequences, approximately 4% seen once. The specimen was PBMCs, collected 5 days after the yellow fever booster vaccination. These receptors were obtained from a man aged 18-30 years who received the YFV17D yellow fever vaccine.

On this clonotype: A much larger clone is a single base away; this may be a read error. This sequence joins TRBV6-5 and TRBJ1-1; tentatively, D is TRBD1 (5 bases). Germline-derived CDR1 and CDR2 are MNHEY and SVGAGI. V was pared by 0 bases and J by 6 bases, with 17 bases between. CDR3 size: 16 residues. The CDR3 spells CASSYSSQGANPEAFF. CDR3 DNA: TGTGCCAGCAGTTACTCGAGTCAGGGAGCAAACCCTGAAGCTTTCTTT.

The chain has TRBV5-6 and TRBJ1-5; tentative D call: TRBD1 (6 bases). The CDR3 totals 16 residues. The V gene's germline CDR1 is SGHDT and CDR2 YYEEEE. Trimming took 4 bases from V and 5 from J, leaving 19 bases between them. In DNA form, the CDR3 reads TGTGCCAGCAGCCGAAGGGTAGGGGGAATATATCAGCCCCAGCATTTT. Translated, it gives CASSRRVGGIYQPQHF. Filled out from reference TRBV5-6 and TRBJ1-5, the complete variable domain reads DAGVTQSPTHLIKTRGQQVTLRCSPKSGHDTVSWYQQALGQGPQFIFQYYEEEERQRGNFPDRFSGHQFPNYSSELNVNALLLGDSALYLCASSRRVGGIYQPQHFGDGTRLSIL.

This chain connects TRBV6-5 to TRBJ2-2; possibly TRBD1 for D (6 bases). CDR3 size: 13 residues. The V gene lost 6 bases and the J gene lost 4 bases, with 9 bases spanning the gap. Germline CDR1 MNHEY, CDR2 SVGAGI. The CDR3: CASSTGPTGELFF. CDR3 DNA sequence: TGTGCCAGCAGCACAGGGCCCACCGGGGAGCTGTTTTTT.

J is TRBJ2-4 and V is TRBV7-2, with a tentative D call TRBD1 (5 bases). The CDR3 extends over 18 amino acids. Germline V gene sequence: CDR1 SGHTA, CDR2 FQGNSA. Trimming removed 4 bases at V and 0 bases at J, with 19 bases between. CDR3 in DNA: TGTGCCAGCAGCTACCCCGGGTGGGGCAGTAAAGCCAAAAACATTCAGTACTTC. Its translation is CASSYPGWGSKAKNIQYF.

This clonotype occurred many times. This chain joins TRBV3-1 and TRBJ1-5; 8 bases match TRBD1. The CDR3 length is 15 residues. Germline V gene sequence: CDR1 LGHDT, CDR2 YNNKEL (reference sequence). V was pared by 4 bases and J by 6 bases, with 8 bases of the junction left unmatched. In DNA form, the CDR3 reads TGTGCCAGCAGCCCAGGACAGGGTCATCGTCAGCCCCAGCATTTT. Its translation is CASSPGQGHRQPQHF. The full variable domain, in which reference TRBV3-1 and TRBJ1-5 provide the parts outside the CDR3, is DTAVSQTPKYLVTQMGNDKSIKCEQNLGHDTMYWYKQDSKKFLKIMFSYNNKELIINETVPNRFSPKSPDKAHLNLHINSLELGDSAVYFCASSPGQGHRQPQHFGDGTRLSIL.

A few counts support this clonotype. This chain uses TRBV4-1 with TRBJ1-5; the D is unclear. Germline V gene sequence: CDR1 MGHRA, CDR2 YSYEKL. The germline V and J ends were trimmed by 1 base and 4 bases, with 14 bases remaining between them. The CDR3 is 16 amino acids. CDR3 nucleotides: TGCGCCAGCAGCCAAGGGTCGGGTTTTAGAAATCAGCCCCAGCATTTT. This translates into CASSQGSGFRNQPQHF.

V and J are TRBV4-1 and TRBJ1-6; tentatively, D is TRBD1 (6 bases). The CDR3 has 19 amino acids. Trimming cost V 0 bases and J 0 bases, with 15 bases left between them. Germline lookup yields CDR1 MGHRA and CDR2 YSYEKL. Written as DNA, the CDR3 is TGCGCCAGCAGCCAAGAGTGGTCTTCACAGGGCTCCTATAATTCACCCCTCCACTTT. The encoded protein is CASSQEWSSQGSYNSPLHF.

This chain joins TRBV5-1 and TRBJ2-5, with 9 bases that match TRBD2. Trimming cost V 1 base and J 5 bases; bases outside gene matches: 12. Looked up from germline, CDR1 is SGHRS and CDR2 is YFSETQ. CDR3 length equals 17 residues. The CDR3 coding sequence is TGCGCCAGCAGCTTGCACACCCCATCGAGCGGGGGGGAGACCCAGTACTTC. Residues: CASSLHTPSSGGETQYF.

This clonotype has a count of ten or more. The rearrangement uses TRBV7-3 and TRBJ2-7, with D tentatively TRBD1 or TRBD2 (5 bases each). Trimming pared 1 base from V and 7 bases from J, leaving 11 bases between. Germline V CDR1 and CDR2: SGHTA, FQGTGA. The CDR3 is 13 residues long. The CDR3 DNA follows: TGTGCCAGCAGCTTAAGGGCTTGGGGGGAGCAGTACTTC. Its protein product is CASSLRAWGEQYF.

This clonotype came up many times. The chain joins TRBV6-5 to TRBJ1-2, with D uncertain. The CDR3 spans 13 residues. The germline V gene has CDR1 MNHEY and CDR2 SVGAGI. Trimming left V 6 bases short and J 4 bases short, with 12 bases between. The CDR3 nucleotides read TGTGCCAGCAGCACCCCAGGATCCTATGGCTACACCTTC. Amino acid sequence: CASSTPGSYGYTF.

This clonotype was counted a few times. The V and J genes are TRBV5-1 and TRBJ2-2; TRBD1 is a possible D gene (5 bases). The V gene lost 4 bases and the J gene lost 1 base, with 11 bases spanning the gap. The CDR3 runs 15 residues. Germline lookup yields CDR1 SGHRS and CDR2 YFSETQ. CDR3 loop: CASSGTTVNTGELFF. CDR3 bases: TGCGCCAGCAGCGGAACGACAGTGAACACCGGGGAGCTGTTTTTT. The full variable domain, rest sourced from reference TRBV5-1 and TRBJ2-2, is KAGVTQTPRYLIKTRGQQVTLSCSPISGHRSVSWYQQTPGQGLQFLFEYFSETQRNKGNFPGRFSGRQFSNSRSEMNVSTLELGDSALYLCASSGTTVNTGELFFGEGSRLTVL.

This clonotype was found many times. V usage is TRBV5-4 and J usage is TRBJ1-1, with D possibly matching TRBD1 (6 bases). CDR3 length: 14 residues. The germline V and J ends were trimmed by 3 bases and 4 bases, with 13 bases remaining between them. Germline V gene lookup returns CDR1 SGHNT and CDR2 YYREEE (reference sequence). The CDR3 nucleotides are TGTGCCAGCAGCTCGCCTGGGACACCCACTGAAGCTTTCTTT. Amino acids: CASSSPGTPTEAFF.

This clonotype was seen more than once but under ten times. This chain uses TRBV6-6 with TRBJ2-5; D is unresolved. V gave up 3 bases and J gave up 3 bases, with 2 bases separating them. The V gene's germline CDR1 is MNHNY and CDR2 SVGAGI (reference sequence). The CDR3 totals 11 residues. This CDR3 reads CASSYKETQYF. The CDR3, as DNA: TGTGCCAGCAGTTATAAAGAGACCCAGTACTTC.

This clonotype was picked up a small number of times. The rearrangement links TRBV5-5 to TRBJ2-3; tentative D call: TRBD1 (5 bases). V was shortened by 1 base and J by 4 bases, with 13 bases between the two germline ends. The CDR3 has 15 amino acids. Germline CDR1 and CDR2: SGHKS and YYEKEE (reference sequence). The CDR3 DNA follows: TGTGCCAGCAGCTTGATAGGGGTGGGTTCAGATACGCAGTATTTT. Translating gives CASSLIGVGSDTQYF.

J is TRBJ1-1 and V is TRBV20-1; D is unclear. Germline values: CDR1 DFQATT, CDR2 SNEGSKA (reference sequence). The CDR3 totals 14 residues. V was pared by 7 bases and J by 0 bases, with 15 bases between. In DNA form, the CDR3 reads TGCAGTGGCAATGCCGGGGTGTTGAACACTGAAGCTTTCTTT. It translates to CSGNAGVLNTEAFF.

This clonotype was seen a handful of times. The chain recombines TRBV7-2 with TRBJ2-7, with D possibly TRBD2 on 5 matching bases. Germline CDR1 SGHTA, CDR2 FQGNSA. The CDR3 has 15 amino acids. V was cut by 1 base and J by 2 bases, with 12 bases left in between. CDR3 sequence (DNA): TGTGCCAGCAGCTTAGAGTGGCTAGCTACCTACGAGCAGTACTTC. Encoded protein: CASSLEWLATYEQYF.

The chain joins TRBV6-6 to TRBJ1-2; TRBD1 matches 9 bases. V gave up 2 bases and J gave up 10 bases; unmatched junction bases: 5. This CDR3 is 13 amino acids long. Germline loops: CDR1 MNHNY, CDR2 SVGAGI (reference sequence). The CDR3 DNA reads as TGTGCCAGCAGTTACGGGACAGGGATGGACTACACCTTC. Encoded protein: CASSYGTGMDYTF.

This chain links TRBV19 with TRBJ1-2, with 9 bases aligning to TRBD1. The CDR3 contains 15 residues. In germline, CDR1 is LNHDA, CDR2 SQIVND (reference sequence). Trimming at V came to 3 bases and at J to 2 bases, leaving 4 bases not matched to a gene. Written as DNA, the CDR3 is TGTGCCAGTAGTATTCGGGGGACAGGGAACTATGGCTACACCTTC. Amino acids: CASSIRGTGNYGYTF.